This T cell receptor beta chain was identified in a study of blood T cell repertoires in COVID-19. About the research overall: There were acute and convalescent COVID-19 samples, and they came from the United States, Italy and Spain. Sample material is recorded as cDNA or gDNA derived from T cells, B-cell-depleted T cells, or PBMCs.

Deletions cut 7 bases from V and 10 bases from J, with 10 bases between. This CDR3 contains 10 residues. Germline assignment: CDR1 KGHSY and CDR2 FQNENV. Original data processing: For nucleated cells, counts were estimated from reference gene primer amplification. The data were produced by immunoSEQ multiplex PCR, yet TCRdb's version contains in-frame clones alone and is incomplete. The V and J calls and clone size were taken over from that table, and D and trimming were inferred from the DNA. The sample yields about 230,000 clones, 86% seen once. The specimen sequenced was peripheral blood. This receptor was taken from a man over 45 with COVID-19, enrolled during active disease. V and J are TRBV16 and TRBJ1-1; TRBD1 is a possible D gene (5 bases). The CDR3 DNA sequence: TGTGCCAGCATCTCGGGGGGAGCTTTCTTT. As protein: CASISGGAFF.